This T cell receptor beta chain emerged from a study of response to subunit inactivated influenza vaccine. The table lists this clonotype with a few counts. Trimming removed 2 bases at V and 0 bases at J, with 10 bases between. The CDR3 is 15 residues long. Germline V gene data show CDR1 as SGHRS and CDR2 as YFSETQ. TCRdb re-analysed the RT-PCR reads in MiXCR, keeping a single row per CDR3 protein. Of hundreds of thousands of distinct CDR3 sequences detected, around 11% appear once; the ten largest clones hold approximately 10%. These data also formed part of another study, on T cells expressing NK-cell markers. As reported in that work: The authors generated TCR beta cDNA through 5'RACE template switching with UMIs. The sequencing cohort of eight donors included seven HCMV-seropositive individuals and one seronegative individual. Several experiments employed an anti-gamma-delta TCR antibody to confine sorting to alpha-beta TCR T cells.

Sequenced material: PBMCs from blood, taken on the day of vaccination. This receptor was obtained from a man in his fifties or sixties who received an inactivated influenza vaccine. The chain combines TRBV5-1 with TRBJ2-3; D remains ambiguous. CDR3 nucleotide sequence: TGCGCCAGCAGCTTACAGAATCCTAGCACAGATACGCAGTATTTT. Translation: CASSLQNPSTDTQYF.